This T cell receptor beta chain came from a study of OX40 agonist ivuxolimab in advanced cancers. This table comes from immunoSEQ multiplex PCR, and its TCRdb copy is limited to in-frame clones, with some not included. The profile covers some 20,000 clones, with around 80% appearing a single time and approximately 15% taken by the ten largest. In this sample, this clone turned up a few times. No antigen is known for it. General study results and limits: Clonal expansion was among the lowest in partial responders at 0.1-3.0 mg/kg, especially CD8+.

This CDR3 has 11 amino acids. The ends were cut back, 8 bases at V and 4 bases at J, with 8 bases in the middle. Germline lookup yields CDR1 MNHEY and CDR2 SMNVEV (reference sequence). This chain uses TRBV27 with TRBJ1-1; D remains unclear. This TCR was recovered from an adult with an advanced solid tumor such as melanoma, head and neck, liver or kidney cancer. The sequencing used CD4+ or CD8+ T cells sorted from blood, collected in a trial of the OX40 agonist ivuxolimab. CDR3 loop: CASLIGTEAFF. CDR3 bases: TGTGCCAGCCTTATAGGCACTGAAGCTTTCTTT.